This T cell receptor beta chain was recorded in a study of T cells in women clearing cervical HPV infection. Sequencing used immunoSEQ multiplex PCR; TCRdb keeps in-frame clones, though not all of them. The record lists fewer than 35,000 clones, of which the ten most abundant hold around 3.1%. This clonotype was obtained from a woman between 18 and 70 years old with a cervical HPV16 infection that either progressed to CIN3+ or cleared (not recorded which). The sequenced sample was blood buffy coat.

Partial CDR3 DNA: TGCAGTGCTAGCGACAGGGTTGCTTATGGC. This gives the protein CSASDRVAYG. The full CDR3 reads CSASDRVAYGYTF. The gene calls are TRBV20-1 and TRBJ1-2, with 7 bases fitting TRBD1. The sequenced fragment ends 3 residues before the CDR3 boundary, so the rest is inferred from the germline J gene. With V trimmed by 3 bases and J by 5 bases, 6 bases remained unmatched. Germline V lookup: CDR1 DFQATT, CDR2 SNEGSKA (reference sequence). The length of the CDR3 is 13 residues.